This passage covers 26 T cell receptor beta chains from one sample sequenced in a study of blood T cell repertoires in COVID-19. Produced via immunoSEQ multiplex PCR; TCRdb's table is partial and in-frame only. This sample has some 67,000 clones, with roughly 90% found just once. The sample was peripheral blood. The receptors derive from a woman aged 60-70 years with acute or convalescent COVID-19.

The chain uses TRBV6-2 or TRBV6-3 and TRBJ2-7, with D perhaps TRBD2 (6 bases). Germline lookup yields CDR1 MNHEY and CDR2 SVGEGT. CDR3 length equals 14 residues. Trimming took 3 bases from V and 1 from J, leaving 10 bases between them. The CDR3 bases are TGTGCCAGCAGTTATCGGGACTCATCCTACGAGCAGTACGTC. It is translated as CASSYRDSSYEQYV.

As for this clone: At one boundary the junction diverges from the germline segment, which might be a read error. The chain employs TRBV6-1 and TRBJ2-1, with 11 bases matching TRBD2. The CDR3 totals 19 residues. Germline V gene lookup returns CDR1 MNHNS and CDR2 SASEGT. The CDR3 sequence is CASTENQGLADSSYNEQFF. Here the CDR3 DNA reads TGTGCCAGCACTGAAAACCAGGGACTAGCGGATAGCTCCTACAATGAGCAGTTCTTC.

The rearrangement links TRBV6-6 to TRBJ2-7, with 7 bases matching TRBD1. The V segment lost 3 bases and the J segment 0 bases; nucleotides outside the gene matches: 2. The CDR3 is 14 residues long. Germline lookup yields CDR1 MNHNY and CDR2 SVGAGI (reference sequence). CDR3 region: CASSYTGVSYEQYV. In DNA, the CDR3 is TGTGCCAGCAGTTATACAGGGGTCTCCTACGAGCAGTACGTC.

The CDR3 sequence: CASSRGPGLVEAEQFF. The CDR3 nucleotides are TGTGCCAGCAGCCGGGGGCCGGGGCTCGTAGAGGCTGAGCAGTTCTTC. The chain combines TRBV3-1 (or the pseudogene TRBV3-2) with TRBJ2-1; TRBD1 might be the D (6 bases). Trimming removed 4 bases from V and 9 bases from J, with 22 bases in between. From germline, CDR1 is LGHDT and CDR2 YNNKEL (reference sequence). The CDR3 has 16 amino acids.

V gene TRBV6-5 combines with J gene TRBJ2-3; 8 nucleotides align to TRBD1. The CDR3 is made up of 15 amino acids. V gave up 10 bases and J gave up 2 bases; unmatched junction bases: 11. Germline CDR1 MNHEY, CDR2 SVGAGI. The CDR3 sequence: CAIHPDRGHTDTQYF. In DNA, the CDR3 is TGTGCCATACACCCAGACAGGGGACACACAGATACGCAGTATTTT.

V usage is TRBV18 and J usage is TRBJ2-2; TRBD1 aligns across 8 bases. CDR1 and CDR2 from the germline V gene are KGHSH and LQKENI. The J segment lost 4 bases and the V segment lost 5 bases, leaving 12 bases of the junction unmatched. The CDR3 length is 17 residues. CDR3 sequence reads: CASSSLWTGRGTGELFF. The CDR3 nucleotides read TGTGCCAGCTCAAGCCTTTGGACAGGGCGGGGCACCGGGGAGCTGTTTTTT.

The J gene is TRBJ2-2, the V gene TRBV6-5; D is unclear. The CDR3 loop spans 15 amino acids. Germline CDR1 and CDR2: MNHEY and SVGAGI. The V end lost 0 bases, the J end lost 4 bases, and 9 bases lay between the germline ends. This CDR3 is CASSYSLLSTGELFF. The CDR3 nucleotides are TGTGCCAGCAGTTACTCGCTCCTGAGCACCGGGGAGCTGTTTTTT.

The chain recombines TRBV29-1 with TRBJ2-3, with D maybe TRBD2 (5 bases). Germline V lookup: CDR1 SQVTM, CDR2 ANQGSEA. This CDR3 region has 13 residues. V was clipped by 6 bases and J by 0 bases, with 10 bases between them. In DNA form, the CDR3 reads TGCAGCGTCCCCTGGGAGAGCACAGATACGCAGTATTTT. Translation gives CSVPWESTDTQYF.

This clone showed up just once. The genes are TRBV7-2 and TRBJ2-3; D not resolved. V gave up 5 bases and J gave up 6 bases, with 15 bases separating them. Germline CDR1 SGHTA, CDR2 FQGNSA. This CDR3 spans 14 amino acids. The CDR3 DNA sequence: TGTGCCAGCAGCCAACGTCAGGTTTCGGATACGCAGTATTTT. This translates into CASSQRQVSDTQYF.

The V gene is TRBV5-8, the J gene TRBJ1-3; D ambiguous. V was pared by 0 bases and J by 6 bases, with 4 bases between. There are 12 residues in the CDR3. Germline loops: CDR1 SGHTS, CDR2 YDEGEE. This CDR3 is CASSLAVNTIYF. CDR3 DNA: TGTGCCAGCAGCTTGGCCGTAAACACCATATATTTT.

The chain uses TRBV11-2 and TRBJ2-5, with D perhaps TRBD2 (7 bases). CDR1 is SGHAT, CDR2 FQNNGV, per germline. The length of the CDR3 is 16 residues. The V end lost 0 bases, the J end lost 4 bases, and 15 bases lay between the germline ends. In DNA form, the CDR3 reads TGTGCCAGCAGCTTAGATGGGGGGGCAAGGAGAGAGACCCAGTACTTC. It yields the protein CASSLDGGARRETQYF.

The V and J genes are TRBV5-6 and TRBJ2-5; 7 bases fit TRBD2. Trimming took 3 bases from V and 4 from J; bases not matched to a gene: 3. CDR3 length: 13 residues. Germline-derived CDR1 and CDR2 are SGHDT and YYEEEE. The CDR3 is CASSWTSPETQYF. The CDR3 bases are TGTGCCAGCAGCTGGACTAGTCCAGAGACCCAGTACTTC.

This clone was detected once. V gene TRBV3-1 (or the pseudogene TRBV3-2) combines with J gene TRBJ1-5, with TRBD1 as a possible D gene (6 bases). In germline, CDR1 is LGHDT, CDR2 YNNKEL (reference sequence). The CDR3 contains 14 residues. V lost 4 bases and J lost 4, with 11 bases in between. CDR3 nucleotide sequence: TGTGCCAGCAGCCGGACAGTGGGGAATCAGCCCCAGCATTTT. Its translation is CASSRTVGNQPQHF.

The rearrangement links TRBV4-2 to TRBJ1-1; D unresolved. This CDR3 has 15 amino acids. Trimming removed 0 bases from V and 2 bases from J, with 10 bases in between. CDR1 is LGHNA, CDR2 YNFKEQ, per germline. The DNA for the CDR3 is TGTGCCAGCAGCCAAGATGGTTCGAGAAACACTGAAGCTTTCTTT. It is translated as CASSQDGSRNTEAFF.

V usage is TRBV2 and J usage is TRBJ1-1, with D maybe TRBD1 (6 bases). This CDR3 has 14 amino acids. Germline V gene sequence: CDR1 SNHLY, CDR2 FYNNEI. V was trimmed by 5 bases and J by 8 bases, leaving 18 bases between them. The CDR3 bases are TGTGCCAGCAGTCCCTTGACGGGGGGCGGAGAAGCTTTCTTT. It yields the protein CASSPLTGGGEAFF. The full variable domain, its missing parts supplied by reference TRBV2 and TRBJ1-1, is EPEVTQTPSHQVTQMGQEVILRCVPISNHLYFYWYRQILGQKVEFLVSFYNNEISEKSEIFDDQFSVERPDGSNFTLKIRSTKLEDSAMYFCASSPLTGGGEAFFGQGTRLTVV.

This chain joins TRBV7-6 and TRBJ1-1, with D maybe TRBD1 (6 bases). From germline, CDR1 is SGHVS and CDR2 FNYEAQ. V gave up 5 bases and J gave up 1 base, with 8 bases separating them. CDR3 length: 13 amino acids. As DNA, the CDR3 is TGTGCCAGCAGCCGACAGGAGAACACTGAAGCTTTCTTT. This gives the protein CASSRQENTEAFF.

The chain employs TRBV7-7 and TRBJ2-2; D is possibly TRBD1 (6 bases). Germline-derived CDR1 and CDR2 are SSHAT and FNYEAQ (reference sequence). The CDR3 length is 13 residues. V lost 5 bases, J lost 5 bases, and 9 bases lay in between. DNA of the CDR3: TGTGCCAGCAGCGACGGACAGACCGGGGAGCTGTTTTTT. It translates to CASSDGQTGELFF.

The chain links TRBV13 to TRBJ1-2; 8 bases match TRBD1. CDR3 size: 16 residues. Germline V CDR1 and CDR2: PRHDT, FYEKMQ (reference sequence). The V segment lost 1 base and the J segment 2 bases; nucleotides outside the gene matches: 6. CDR3 in amino acids: CASSLVGQVLNYGYTF. DNA for the CDR3: TGTGCCAGCAGCTTAGTGGGACAGGTCTTAAACTATGGCTACACCTTC.

The chain is built from TRBV6-5 and TRBJ1-4, with D uncertain. The ends were cut back, 5 bases at V and 0 bases at J, with 10 bases in the middle. Germline V lookup: CDR1 MNHEY, CDR2 SVGAGI. The CDR3 sequence is 15 residues long. The CDR3 protein is CASSLEFATNEKLFF. The CDR3 coding sequence is TGTGCCAGCAGTCTGGAGTTTGCAACTAATGAAAAACTGTTTTTT.

V and J are TRBV19 and TRBJ1-4; D unclear. The CDR3 has 18 amino acids. CDR1 is LNHDA and CDR2 is SQIVND in the germline V gene (reference sequence). V shed 7 bases and J shed 0 bases, with 21 bases lying between them. CDR3 sequence reads: CASKGSRGQSSTNEKLFF. CDR3 coding DNA: TGTGCCAGTAAGGGATCCAGAGGGCAGTCTTCAACTAATGAAAAACTGTTTTTT.

This clone appeared a few times. This chain joins TRBV6-5 and TRBJ1-2, with D tentatively TRBD1 (5 bases). Germline loops: CDR1 MNHEY, CDR2 SVGAGI. This CDR3 region has 13 residues. V was pared by 2 bases and J by 10 bases, with 14 bases between. The DNA of the CDR3 is TGTGCCAGCAGTTACGGGGGGGTGGACTCCTACACCTTC. Translated: CASSYGGVDSYTF.

The rearrangement joins TRBV11-2 to TRBJ1-4; no firm D call. The CDR3 runs to 14 residues. Germline lookup yields CDR1 SGHAT and CDR2 FQNNGV. The V end was cut by 1 base, the J end by 14 bases, with 17 bases between. The CDR3 region has the DNA TGTGCCAGCAGCTTAGTGACGGAGAGCGGTAAGCTGTTTTTT. It specifies CASSLVTESGKLFF.

V is TRBV15 and J is TRBJ2-1; tentatively, D is TRBD2 (6 bases). Trimming removed 3 bases from V and 8 bases from J, with 11 bases in between. This CDR3 is built from 13 residues. Looked up from germline, CDR1 is LNHNV and CDR2 is YYDKDF (reference sequence). Here the CDR3 reads CATSSPLAYEQFF. The CDR3 DNA sequence: TGTGCCACCAGCAGCCCACTAGCATATGAGCAGTTCTTC.

The CDR3 region has the DNA TGTGCCAGCAGTCTAGCGGGAGGAAGGGACAATGAGCAGTTCTTC. This translates into CASSLAGGRDNEQFF. V gene TRBV6-2 or TRBV6-3 combines with J gene TRBJ2-1; 11 bases line up with TRBD2. Per germline, CDR1 MNHEY and CDR2 SVGEGT. CDR3 length: 15 amino acids. The V segment lost 5 bases and the J segment 5 bases; nucleotides outside the gene matches: 5.

This clone came up once. The chain couples TRBV7-9 to TRBJ2-2; D is unresolved. Deletions cut 1 base from V and 1 base from J, with 7 bases between. The CDR3 totals 15 residues. Germline V gene sequence: CDR1 SEHNR, CDR2 FQNEAQ (reference sequence). The CDR3 DNA is TGTGCCAGCAGCTTAGAACAGATGAACACCGGGGAGCTGTTTTTT. Its protein product is CASSLEQMNTGELFF.

The chain recombines TRBV18 with TRBJ2-5; D is possibly TRBD2 (5 bases). Germline V gene sequence: CDR1 KGHSH, CDR2 LQKENI. This CDR3 has 13 residues. The ends were cut back, 1 base at V and 3 bases at J, with 6 bases in the middle. For the CDR3, the DNA is TGTGCCAGCTCACCACTAGCGAAAGAGACCCAGTACTTC. Encoded protein: CASSPLAKETQYF.